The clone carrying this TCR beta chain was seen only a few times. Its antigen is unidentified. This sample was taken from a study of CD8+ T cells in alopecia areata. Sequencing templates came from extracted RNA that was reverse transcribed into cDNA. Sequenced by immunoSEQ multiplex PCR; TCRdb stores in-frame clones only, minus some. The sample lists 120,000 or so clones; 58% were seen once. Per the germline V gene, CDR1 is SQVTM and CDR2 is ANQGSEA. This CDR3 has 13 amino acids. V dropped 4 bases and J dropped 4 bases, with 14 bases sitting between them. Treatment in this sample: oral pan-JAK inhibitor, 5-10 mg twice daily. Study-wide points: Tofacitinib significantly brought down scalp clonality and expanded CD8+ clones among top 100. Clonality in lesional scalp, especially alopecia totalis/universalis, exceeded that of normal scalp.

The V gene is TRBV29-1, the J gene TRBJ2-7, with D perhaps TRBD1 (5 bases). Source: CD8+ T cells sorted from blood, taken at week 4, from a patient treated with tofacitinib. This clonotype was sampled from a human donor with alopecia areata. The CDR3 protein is CSVAPWAGYEQYF. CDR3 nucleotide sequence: TGCAGCGTTGCCCCTTGGGCAGGGTACGAGCAGTACTTC.